The clone carrying this T cell receptor (beta chain) was detected only a few times. Antigen specificity is unknown. The CDR3 runs 11 residues. V shed 6 bases and J shed 9 bases, with 12 bases lying between them. In germline, CDR1 is DFQATT, CDR2 SNEGSKA (reference sequence). These data belong to a study of beta chain features in type 1 diabetes. General study findings and limits: There was a possibility that cDNA sequencing over-represented cells with high TCR expression. Type 1 diabetes patients had moderately but significantly shorter TCRB CDR3s in all four CD4+ subsets. Patients and controls would share equally any PCR tilt toward shorter templates.

Expressed TCRB transcripts were sequenced because the entire RNA isolate underwent reverse transcription. Sequenced by immunoSEQ multiplex PCR; TCRdb stores in-frame clones only, minus some. The sample carries around 690,000 clones, about an eighth recorded once. The clonotype was recovered from a man aged 30 to 39 with type 1 diabetes. Sequences were obtained from naive CD4+ T cells from blood. V usage is TRBV20-1 and J usage is TRBJ2-1; D not certain. CDR3 DNA: TGCAGTGCGACCCCTCTGGCTGAGCAGTTCTTC. Translating gives CSATPLAEQFF.